The following is a TCR beta chain sequence with its context. The antigen remains unidentified. J gave up 3 bases and V 1 base, and 8 bases lay outside the gene matches. This CDR3 spans 16 amino acids. Germline V lookup: CDR1 SGHVS, CDR2 FQNEAQ. Some clones are missing from TCRdb's copy, which holds only in-frame ones; the method was immunoSEQ multiplex PCR. The profile shows about 160,000 clones, approximately 86% of them singletons. This sample stems from a study of cytomegalovirus exposure and HLA in healthy donors. Study-wide results and limits: Reports showed the classifier diagnosing cytomegalovirus status with high specificity and sensitivity.

This receptor was taken from a woman aged 18-35 years in good health and CMV-seronegative. Sequencing used PBMCs. The chain recombines TRBV7-8 with TRBJ2-5; TRBD1 agrees at 7 bases. This CDR3 reads CASSLVPNRGKETQYF. CDR3 bases: TGTGCCAGCAGCTTAGTCCCGAACAGGGGAAAAGAGACCCAGTACTTC.